The clone carrying this T cell receptor beta chain was picked up a small number of times. Its target is unknown. These data belong to a study of T cell repertoires in cytomegalovirus infection. Notes on the study in general: Carriage of CMV together with the relevant HLA was identifiable through cumulative public TCR beta family frequency.

From the reads, TCRdb called clonotypes with MiXCR, one entry per CDR3 protein. The repertoire holds fewer than 350,000 distinct CDR3 sequences, with 25% to 35% as singletons. This TCR was recovered from a human donor in good health (CMV status not recorded). Some clones in this sample may be carry-over from other donors' samples. Sample: cultured PBMCs, taken from culture after CMV antigen stimulation.

The CDR3 DNA reads as TGTGCCAGCAGTTTGGGACAGGAAGAGACCCAGTACTTC. It encodes CASSLGQEETQYF. The chain carries TRBV28 and TRBJ2-5; the match to TRBD1 covers 8 bases. CDR1 MDHEN and CDR2 SYDVKM come from the germline V gene. This CDR3 spans 13 amino acids. J gave up 3 bases and V 3 bases, and 0 bases lay outside the gene matches.